This is a list of T cell receptor beta chains from one sample in a study of blood T cell repertoires in COVID-19. Only in-frame clones appear in the TCRdb table, and some are missing; sequencing was by immunoSEQ multiplex PCR. This sample has over 200,000 clones; 80% to 90% occur once, and the top ten carry under 2.5%. The sample was PBMCs or T cells enriched from blood (not recorded which). The receptors shown here come from a woman in her forties or fifties who had recovered from COVID-19. Both conserved end residues are part of each CDR3. Fields, in order: clone size, J gene, D gene, V gene, CDR3 DNA, CDR3 protein. The D gene is left open where the match is weak. Rows may omit the clone size; those that give it use once, few, many or a size class.

clone_size: -
j_call: TRBJ1-5
d_call: TRBD1
v_call: TRBV19
cdr3_nt: TGTGCCAGTAGTATAGATCTATCCGGCAGGGGGCAGGGGCAGCCCCAGCATTTT
cdr3_aa: CASSIDLSGRGQGQPQHF

clone_size: once
j_call: TRBJ2-1
d_call: -
v_call: TRBV6-5
cdr3_nt: TGTGCCAGCAGTTACTTGGCCGATGAGCAGTTCTTC
cdr3_aa: CASSYLADEQFF

clone_size: -
j_call: TRBJ2-2
d_call: -
v_call: TRBV19
cdr3_nt: TGTGCCAGTAGTATAGGAGGAGCCGGGGAGCTGTTTTTT
cdr3_aa: CASSIGGAGELFF

clone_size: -
j_call: TRBJ1-5
d_call: -
v_call: TRBV28
cdr3_nt: TGTGCCAGCAGTTCCACAGGTTATAGCAATCAGCCCCAGCATTTT
cdr3_aa: CASSSTGYSNQPQHF

clone_size: -
j_call: TRBJ1-6
d_call: -
v_call: TRBV28
cdr3_nt: TGTGCCAGCAGTACCCTAGGAGGGAGGGATATTAATTCACCCCTCCACTTT
cdr3_aa: CASSTLGGRDINSPLHF

clone_size: -
j_call: TRBJ2-7
d_call: -
v_call: TRBV28
cdr3_nt: TGTGCCAGCAGACCATCGAAATCGGGGGACGAGCAGTACTTC
cdr3_aa: CASRPSKSGDEQYF

clone_size: -
j_call: TRBJ2-5
d_call: -
v_call: TRBV12-3/TRBV12-4
cdr3_nt: TGTGCCAGCAGTTTAGCCGAAGAGACCCAGTACTTC
cdr3_aa: CASSLAEETQYF

clone_size: -
j_call: TRBJ1-2
d_call: TRBD1
v_call: TRBV12-5
cdr3_nt: TGTGCTAGTGGTTTGACCGGGACAGGTTTAGAAGGAAACTATGGCTACACCTTC
cdr3_aa: CASGLTGTGLEGNYGYTF

clone_size: -
j_call: TRBJ1-6
d_call: -
v_call: TRBV7-9
cdr3_nt: TGTGCCAGCAGCTTCGATCGGACAGAAAATAATTCACCCCTCCACTTT
cdr3_aa: CASSFDRTENNSPLHF

clone_size: once
j_call: TRBJ2-7
d_call: TRBD1
v_call: TRBV29-1
cdr3_nt: TGCAGCGTTGAAGCGACAGGGAATGGGGAGCAGTACTTC
cdr3_aa: CSVEATGNGEQYF

clone_size: -
j_call: TRBJ2-7
d_call: TRBD1
v_call: TRBV10-3
cdr3_nt: TGTGCCATCGGGACAGGGACCTCCTACGAGCAGTACTTC
cdr3_aa: CAIGTGTSYEQYF

clone_size: -
j_call: TRBJ2-7
d_call: TRBD1
v_call: TRBV29-1
cdr3_nt: TGCAGCGTTGGAGGAGGGGCAGGGGGCTTCGAGCAGTACTTC
cdr3_aa: CSVGGGAGGFEQYF

clone_size: -
j_call: TRBJ1-2
d_call: -
v_call: TRBV7-9
cdr3_nt: TGTGCCAGCAGCTTAGAGGTGGGCCTGTTTGGCTACACCTTC
cdr3_aa: CASSLEVGLFGYTF

clone_size: -
j_call: TRBJ2-7
d_call: -
v_call: TRBV6-5
cdr3_nt: TGTGCCAGCAGTTACTCTTCCGGGGAAAGGTACTACGAGCAGTACTTC
cdr3_aa: CASSYSSGERYYEQYF

clone_size: -
j_call: TRBJ1-6
d_call: -
v_call: TRBV28
cdr3_nt: TGTGCCAGCGCACGGGTCTATGGCTCCTATAATTCACCCCTCCACTTT
cdr3_aa: CASARVYGSYNSPLHF

clone_size: once
j_call: TRBJ2-2
d_call: -
v_call: TRBV3-1/TRBV3-2
cdr3_nt: TGTGCCAGCAGAGCGTTTGCGCGGGAGCTGTTTTTT
cdr3_aa: CASRAFARELFF

clone_size: -
j_call: TRBJ2-3
d_call: -
v_call: TRBV5-4
cdr3_nt: TGTGCCAGCAGCTTGGGGGCGGGGTTTAGCACAGATACGCAGTATTTT
cdr3_aa: CASSLGAGFSTDTQYF

clone_size: few
j_call: TRBJ2-7
d_call: -
v_call: TRBV7-9
cdr3_nt: TGTGCCAGCAGACTACTAGGAGGCGAGCAGTACTTC
cdr3_aa: CASRLLGGEQYF

clone_size: -
j_call: TRBJ1-2
d_call: -
v_call: TRBV6-1
cdr3_nt: TGTGCCAGCAGTGGTCCCTTGGGGGGGATAGCTAACTATGGCTACACCTTC
cdr3_aa: CASSGPLGGIANYGYTF

clone_size: -
j_call: TRBJ1-5
d_call: TRBD1
v_call: TRBV27
cdr3_nt: TGTGCCAGCAGGCGGGACAGGGCAGGGCAGCCCCAGCATTTT
cdr3_aa: CASRRDRAGQPQHF

clone_size: once
j_call: TRBJ2-7
d_call: TRBD2
v_call: TRBV10-3
cdr3_nt: TGTGCCATCAGTGAGATAGCGGGAGAGAACTCCTACGAGCAGTACTTC
cdr3_aa: CAISEIAGENSYEQYF

clone_size: -
j_call: TRBJ2-6
d_call: TRBD1
v_call: TRBV13
cdr3_nt: TGTGCCAGCAGCTATACAGGGGGTAGTTCTGGGGCCAACGTCCTGACTTTC
cdr3_aa: CASSYTGGSSGANVLTF

clone_size: -
j_call: TRBJ1-1
d_call: -
v_call: TRBV6-5
cdr3_nt: TGTGCCAGCAGGGCGGACAGGAACACTGAAGCTTTCTTT
cdr3_aa: CASRADRNTEAFF

clone_size: once
j_call: TRBJ2-7
d_call: -
v_call: TRBV9
cdr3_nt: TGTGCCAGCAGCGTAGATGCGGGAACATACGAGCAGTACTTC
cdr3_aa: CASSVDAGTYEQYF

clone_size: -
j_call: TRBJ1-2
d_call: TRBD1
v_call: TRBV5-6
cdr3_nt: TGTGCCAGCAGCTTGGGGACAGGGGGCATCTACACCTTC
cdr3_aa: CASSLGTGGIYTF

clone_size: -
j_call: TRBJ1-5
d_call: -
v_call: TRBV18
cdr3_nt: TGTGCCAGCTCACCGCCGGGGTCAGCTCAGCCCCAGCATTTT
cdr3_aa: CASSPPGSAQPQHF

clone_size: -
j_call: TRBJ2-5
d_call: TRBD2
v_call: TRBV2
cdr3_nt: TGTGCCAGCAGTGGGAGACTAGCGGGAGGGGAAAAGACCCAGTACTTC
cdr3_aa: CASSGRLAGGEKTQYF

clone_size: -
j_call: TRBJ2-3
d_call: -
v_call: TRBV19
cdr3_nt: TGTGCCAGTACCACCCCGGGCAGGGGAACAGATACGCAGTATTTT
cdr3_aa: CASTTPGRGTDTQYF

clone_size: -
j_call: TRBJ1-1
d_call: -
v_call: TRBV19
cdr3_nt: TGTGCCAGTAGTATCCATGTCTCGGGGAACACTGAAGCTTTCTTT
cdr3_aa: CASSIHVSGNTEAFF

clone_size: -
j_call: TRBJ2-4
d_call: -
v_call: TRBV10-1
cdr3_nt: TGCGCCAGCAGTGAGTCAAACAGGGCTGTAGCCAAAAACATTCAGTACTTC
cdr3_aa: CASSESNRAVAKNIQYF

clone_size: -
j_call: TRBJ2-7
d_call: -
v_call: TRBV7-8
cdr3_nt: TGTGCCAGCAGCCCCCGAGAGGGAAGAGCCTACGAGCAGTACTTC
cdr3_aa: CASSPREGRAYEQYF

clone_size: -
j_call: TRBJ1-1
d_call: -
v_call: TRBV29-1
cdr3_nt: TGCAGCGGGTTGTTGACAGAAGCTTTCTTT
cdr3_aa: CSGLLTEAFF

clone_size: -
j_call: TRBJ2-2
d_call: -
v_call: TRBV14
cdr3_nt: TGTGCCAGCAGCCCCCGCCTGAGATCCGGGGAGCTGTTTTTT
cdr3_aa: CASSPRLRSGELFF

clone_size: few
j_call: TRBJ1-4
d_call: -
v_call: TRBV27
cdr3_nt: TGTGCCAGCAGTTTATTTAGGCAGACTTCTGCAACTAATGAAAAACTGTTTTTT
cdr3_aa: CASSLFRQTSATNEKLFF

clone_size: -
j_call: TRBJ1-2
d_call: TRBD1
v_call: TRBV2
cdr3_nt: TGTGCCAGCGGGGGGACTAACAGGGGGCAGGTCACCTTC
cdr3_aa: CASGGTNRGQVTF

clone_size: -
j_call: TRBJ1-2
d_call: TRBD1
v_call: TRBV27
cdr3_nt: TGTGCCAGCACGAGACAGGGGGGGGTCTATGGCTACACCTTC
cdr3_aa: CASTRQGGVYGYTF

clone_size: -
j_call: TRBJ1-5
d_call: -
v_call: TRBV28
cdr3_nt: TGTGCCAGCAGTTTACTACAGGGTAATAGCAATCAGCCCCAGCATTTT
cdr3_aa: CASSLLQGNSNQPQHF

clone_size: -
j_call: TRBJ2-5
d_call: TRBD2
v_call: TRBV29-1
cdr3_nt: TGCAGCGTTGGTTCTAGCGGGAGTGAGACCCAGTACTTC
cdr3_aa: CSVGSSGSETQYF

clone_size: once
j_call: TRBJ1-2
d_call: -
v_call: TRBV11-2
cdr3_nt: TGTGCCAGCAGCGCAGTGGTCCACTATGGCTACACCTTC
cdr3_aa: CASSAVVHYGYTF

clone_size: once
j_call: TRBJ2-1
d_call: TRBD2
v_call: TRBV5-6
cdr3_nt: TGTGCCAGCAGCCCCACGATTAGCGGGCCCTACAATGAGCAGTTCTTC
cdr3_aa: CASSPTISGPYNEQFF

clone_size: many
j_call: TRBJ1-1
d_call: -
v_call: TRBV7-9
cdr3_nt: TGTGCCAGCGGCCACGGACAAAAACGGAACACTGAAGCTTTCTTT
cdr3_aa: CASGHGQKRNTEAFF

clone_size: -
j_call: TRBJ1-2
d_call: TRBD1
v_call: TRBV12-3/TRBV12-4
cdr3_nt: TGTGCCAGCAAAACGGGACAGGGAGATGGCTACACCTTC
cdr3_aa: CASKTGQGDGYTF

clone_size: -
j_call: TRBJ2-7
d_call: -
v_call: TRBV6-4
cdr3_nt: TGTGCCAGCAGTGACTCCGGGGGTGGCGACGAGCAGTACTTC
cdr3_aa: CASSDSGGGDEQYF

clone_size: -
j_call: TRBJ2-1
d_call: TRBD2
v_call: TRBV10-2
cdr3_nt: TGCGCCAGCAGTGACCCCGGGACTAGCGGGAACAATGAGCAGTTCTTC
cdr3_aa: CASSDPGTSGNNEQFF

clone_size: -
j_call: TRBJ1-1
d_call: -
v_call: TRBV28
cdr3_nt: TGTGCCAGCAGTTCCCCTCAGGGGACTGAAGCTTTCTTT
cdr3_aa: CASSSPQGTEAFF

clone_size: few
j_call: TRBJ1-1
d_call: -
v_call: TRBV5-1
cdr3_nt: TGCGCCAGCAGCTTGGCGGGGGGGCTTAACACTGAAGCTTTCTTT
cdr3_aa: CASSLAGGLNTEAFF

clone_size: -
j_call: TRBJ1-2
d_call: TRBD1
v_call: TRBV10-3
cdr3_nt: TGTGCCATTTCCCCCGGACAGGGTATTATTAGCTACACCTTC
cdr3_aa: CAISPGQGIISYTF

clone_size: -
j_call: TRBJ2-5
d_call: TRBD2
v_call: TRBV27
cdr3_nt: TGTGCCAGCAGTTTACTAGGGACTAGCCAAGAGACCCAGTACTTC
cdr3_aa: CASSLLGTSQETQYF

clone_size: -
j_call: TRBJ1-3
d_call: TRBD1
v_call: TRBV18
cdr3_nt: TGTGCCAGCTCACCGAGGACAGGGACTGGAAACACCATATATTTT
cdr3_aa: CASSPRTGTGNTIYF

clone_size: -
j_call: TRBJ2-2
d_call: TRBD1
v_call: TRBV18
cdr3_nt: TGTGCCAGCTCACCTAGTCTTACCGGGACAGCCGCCGGGGAGCTGTTTTTT
cdr3_aa: CASSPSLTGTAAGELFF

clone_size: -
j_call: TRBJ2-3
d_call: TRBD1
v_call: TRBV5-1
cdr3_nt: TGCGCCAGCAGCTGGAGATTCACAGGGGACGATACGCAGTATTTT
cdr3_aa: CASSWRFTGDDTQYF

clone_size: -
j_call: TRBJ2-1
d_call: -
v_call: TRBV27
cdr3_nt: TGTGCCAGCAGTTTACAGGGTAGCCATGAGCAGTTCTTC
cdr3_aa: CASSLQGSHEQFF